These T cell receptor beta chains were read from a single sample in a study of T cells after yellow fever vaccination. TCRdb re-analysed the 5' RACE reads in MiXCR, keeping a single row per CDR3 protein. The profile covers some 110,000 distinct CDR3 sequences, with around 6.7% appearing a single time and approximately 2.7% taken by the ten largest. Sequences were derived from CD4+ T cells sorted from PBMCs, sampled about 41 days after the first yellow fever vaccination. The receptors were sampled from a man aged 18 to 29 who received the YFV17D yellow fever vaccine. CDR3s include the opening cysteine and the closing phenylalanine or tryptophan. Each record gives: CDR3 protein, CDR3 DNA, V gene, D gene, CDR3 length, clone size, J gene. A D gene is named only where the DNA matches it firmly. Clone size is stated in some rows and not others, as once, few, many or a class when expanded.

cdr3_aa: CAISRQTGRSGEQYF
cdr3_nt: TGTGCCATCAGTCGTCAGACCGGGAGGTCCGGGGAGCAGTACTTC
v_call: TRBV10-3
d_call: TRBD2
cdr3_length: 15
clone_size: many
j_call: TRBJ2-7

cdr3_aa: CASSEALAHEEFF
cdr3_nt: TGTGCCAGCTCCGAAGCGCTAGCCCATGAGGAGTTCTTC
v_call: TRBV18
d_call: .
cdr3_length: 13
clone_size: many
j_call: TRBJ2-1

cdr3_aa: CASSLSAVSNQPQHF
cdr3_nt: TGCGCCAGCAGCCTTAGCGCAGTTAGCAATCAGCCCCAGCATTTT
v_call: TRBV4-3
d_call: .
cdr3_length: 15
clone_size: many
j_call: TRBJ1-5

cdr3_aa: CASSYSFLPGHSVGNQPQHF
cdr3_nt: TGTGCCAGCAGTTACTCGTTTTTACCGGGACATTCGGTCGGCAATCAGCCCCAGCATTTT
v_call: TRBV6-2/TRBV6-3
d_call: .
cdr3_length: 20
clone_size: many
j_call: TRBJ1-5

cdr3_aa: CASSLGTVVQETQYF
cdr3_nt: TGCGCCAGCAGCTTAGGGACAGTGGTACAAGAGACCCAGTACTTC
v_call: TRBV5-1
d_call: TRBD1
cdr3_length: 15
clone_size: many
j_call: TRBJ2-5

cdr3_aa: CASSSGGVETQYF
cdr3_nt: TGTGCCAGCTCTTCAGGGGGCGTAGAGACCCAGTACTTC
v_call: TRBV6-2/TRBV6-3
d_call: TRBD1
cdr3_length: 13
clone_size: many
j_call: TRBJ2-5

cdr3_aa: CASSSRLAGGPETQYF
cdr3_nt: TGTGCCAGCAGCTCAAGACTAGCGGGGGGGCCAGAGACCCAGTACTTC
v_call: TRBV11-2
d_call: TRBD2
cdr3_length: 16
clone_size: .
j_call: TRBJ2-5

cdr3_aa: CASSEGPGRQHF
cdr3_nt: TGTGCCAGCAGTGAGGGGCCGGGTCGCCAGCATTTT
v_call: TRBV6-1
d_call: .
cdr3_length: 12
clone_size: many
j_call: TRBJ1-5

cdr3_aa: CASSQDTAYYGYTF
cdr3_nt: TGTGCCAGCAGCCAAGACACAGCCTACTATGGCTACACCTTC
v_call: TRBV3-1
d_call: .
cdr3_length: 14
clone_size: few
j_call: TRBJ1-2

cdr3_aa: CASSQFRGRTDTQYF
cdr3_nt: TGTGCCAGCAGCCAATTCAGGGGACGCACAGATACGCAGTATTTT
v_call: TRBV14
d_call: .
cdr3_length: 15
clone_size: many
j_call: TRBJ2-3

cdr3_aa: CASSSVLLTYNEQFF
cdr3_nt: TGTGCCAGCAGCTCGGTCCTATTGACCTACAATGAGCAGTTCTTC
v_call: TRBV11-2
d_call: .
cdr3_length: 15
clone_size: few
j_call: TRBJ2-1

cdr3_aa: CASGRDRSYEQYF
cdr3_nt: TGCGCCAGTGGCCGGGACAGGTCCTACGAGCAGTACTTC
v_call: TRBV5-1
d_call: TRBD1
cdr3_length: 13
clone_size: few
j_call: TRBJ2-7

cdr3_aa: CASRAAGTDTQYF
cdr3_nt: TGTGCCAGCCGAGCAGCCGGAACAGATACGCAGTATTTT
v_call: TRBV7-3
d_call: .
cdr3_length: 13
clone_size: many
j_call: TRBJ2-3

cdr3_aa: CASRRGAGDEQFF
cdr3_nt: TGTGCCAGCAGGCGCGGGGCCGGGGATGAGCAGTTCTTC
v_call: TRBV7-2
d_call: .
cdr3_length: 13
clone_size: many
j_call: TRBJ2-1

cdr3_aa: CASSPFPGGGETQYF
cdr3_nt: TGTGCCAGCAGCCCTTTTCCGGGGGGCGGAGAGACCCAGTACTTC
v_call: TRBV7-2
d_call: .
cdr3_length: 15
clone_size: many
j_call: TRBJ2-5

cdr3_aa: CASSLGHLGTDTQYF
cdr3_nt: TGCGCCAGCAGCTTGGGACACCTTGGCACAGATACGCAGTATTTT
v_call: TRBV5-1
d_call: .
cdr3_length: 15
clone_size: .
j_call: TRBJ2-3

cdr3_aa: CASSEMTAGELFF
cdr3_nt: TGTGCCAGCAGTGAAATGACCGCCGGGGAGCTGTTTTTT
v_call: TRBV2
d_call: .
cdr3_length: 13
clone_size: many
j_call: TRBJ2-2

cdr3_aa: CSARDPTGGQETQYF
cdr3_nt: TGCAGTGCTAGGGATCCTACAGGGGGGCAAGAGACCCAGTACTTC
v_call: TRBV20-1
d_call: TRBD1
cdr3_length: 15
clone_size: few
j_call: TRBJ2-5

cdr3_aa: CASSLVSGPTEAFF
cdr3_nt: TGCGCCAGCAGCTTGGTCTCCGGACCGACTGAAGCTTTCTTT
v_call: TRBV5-1
d_call: .
cdr3_length: 14
clone_size: few
j_call: TRBJ1-1

cdr3_aa: CASSGNAAYEQYF
cdr3_nt: TGTGCCAGCAGTGGCAATGCCGCCTACGAGCAGTACTTC
v_call: TRBV2
d_call: .
cdr3_length: 13
clone_size: many
j_call: TRBJ2-7

cdr3_aa: CASSWGNEQFF
cdr3_nt: TGTGCCAGCAGCTGGGGTAATGAGCAGTTCTTC
v_call: TRBV5-4
d_call: .
cdr3_length: 11
clone_size: many
j_call: TRBJ2-1

cdr3_aa: CASSLDRRGTKGYTF
cdr3_nt: TGTGCCAGCAGCTTAGACAGGAGGGGAACCAAGGGCTACACCTTC
v_call: TRBV5-4
d_call: .
cdr3_length: 15
clone_size: many
j_call: TRBJ1-2

cdr3_aa: CASSKRVSRNHVLTF
cdr3_nt: TGTGCCAGCAGCAAACGGGTATCCCGTAACCACGTCCTGACTTTC
v_call: TRBV7-9
d_call: .
cdr3_length: 15
clone_size: few
j_call: TRBJ2-6

cdr3_aa: CASSQFTGGYEKLFF
cdr3_nt: TGTGCCAGCAGCCAATTTACAGGGGGTTACGAAAAACTGTTTTTT
v_call: TRBV3-1
d_call: TRBD1
cdr3_length: 15
clone_size: many
j_call: TRBJ1-4

cdr3_aa: CAIRSSGQSNSPLHF
cdr3_nt: TGTGCCATCAGGTCTAGTGGACAGTCAAATTCACCCCTCCACTTT
v_call: TRBV10-3
d_call: .
cdr3_length: 15
clone_size: few
j_call: TRBJ1-6

cdr3_aa: CSADDRLNTEAFF
cdr3_nt: TGCAGTGCTGACGACAGGCTGAACACTGAAGCTTTCTTT
v_call: TRBV20-1
d_call: .
cdr3_length: 13
clone_size: many
j_call: TRBJ1-1

cdr3_aa: CASSLGSFSYNEQFF
cdr3_nt: TGCGCCAGCAGCTTGGGAAGCTTCTCCTACAATGAGCAGTTCTTC
v_call: TRBV5-1
d_call: .
cdr3_length: 15
clone_size: many
j_call: TRBJ2-1

cdr3_aa: CASSSGSAGGSYNEQFF
cdr3_nt: TGTGCCAGCAGCTCCGGGAGTGCGGGGGGTTCCTACAATGAGCAGTTCTTC
v_call: TRBV5-8
d_call: TRBD2
cdr3_length: 17
clone_size: .
j_call: TRBJ2-1

cdr3_aa: CASSQAREPIEAFF
cdr3_nt: TGTGCCAGCAGTCAAGCCAGGGAACCAATCGAAGCTTTCTTT
v_call: TRBV12-3/TRBV12-4
d_call: .
cdr3_length: 14
clone_size: many
j_call: TRBJ1-1

cdr3_aa: CASSRGPAAGELFF
cdr3_nt: TGTGCCAGCAGCCGGGGACCCGCGGCCGGGGAGCTGTTTTTT
v_call: TRBV4-2
d_call: .
cdr3_length: 14
clone_size: many
j_call: TRBJ2-2

cdr3_aa: CASSASGFHETQYF
cdr3_nt: TGTGCCAGCAGCGCCTCAGGGTTCCATGAGACCCAGTACTTC
v_call: TRBV5-6
d_call: .
cdr3_length: 14
clone_size: .
j_call: TRBJ2-5

cdr3_aa: CASSQDFSFGNTIYF
cdr3_nt: TGCGCCAGCAGCCAAGATTTTAGCTTTGGAAACACCATATATTTT
v_call: TRBV4-3
d_call: .
cdr3_length: 15
clone_size: many
j_call: TRBJ1-3

cdr3_aa: CASSLRFPGHNYEQYF
cdr3_nt: TGCGCCAGCAGCTTACGATTCCCGGGACACAACTACGAGCAGTACTTC
v_call: TRBV5-1
d_call: .
cdr3_length: 16
clone_size: many
j_call: TRBJ2-7

cdr3_aa: CASSSGLAPDTQYF
cdr3_nt: TGTGCCAGCAGCTCGGGACTAGCCCCAGATACGCAGTATTTT
v_call: TRBV5-6
d_call: TRBD2
cdr3_length: 14
clone_size: many
j_call: TRBJ2-3

cdr3_aa: CASTGGGRGTDTQYF
cdr3_nt: TGTGCCAGCACCGGGGGGGGCCGGGGGACAGATACGCAGTATTTT
v_call: TRBV27
d_call: TRBD2
cdr3_length: 15
clone_size: many
j_call: TRBJ2-3

cdr3_aa: CASSAAGPSGYTF
cdr3_nt: TGTGCCAGCAGTGCGGCCGGACCATCTGGCTACACCTTC
v_call: TRBV2
d_call: .
cdr3_length: 13
clone_size: many
j_call: TRBJ1-2

cdr3_aa: CSAWNRAGNTIYF
cdr3_nt: TGCAGTGCATGGAACAGGGCTGGAAACACCATATATTTT
v_call: TRBV20-1
d_call: .
cdr3_length: 13
clone_size: many
j_call: TRBJ1-3

cdr3_aa: CVSSLATQGGSGEQYF
cdr3_nt: TGCGTCAGCAGCTTGGCGACCCAGGGTGGCTCGGGGGAGCAGTACTTC
v_call: TRBV5-1
d_call: .
cdr3_length: 16
clone_size: .
j_call: TRBJ2-7

cdr3_aa: CASSEFPGNQPQHF
cdr3_nt: TGTGCCAGCAGTGAATTCCCTGGCAATCAGCCCCAGCATTTT
v_call: TRBV6-1
d_call: .
cdr3_length: 14
clone_size: many
j_call: TRBJ1-5

cdr3_aa: CASSEREAGAPQETQYF
cdr3_nt: TGTGCCAGCAGTGAGAGGGAAGCGGGGGCCCCCCAAGAGACCCAGTACTTC
v_call: TRBV2
d_call: TRBD2
cdr3_length: 17
clone_size: few
j_call: TRBJ2-5

cdr3_aa: CASSQESSGYAGELFF
cdr3_nt: TGTGCCAGCAGCCAAGAAAGTTCGGGGTATGCCGGGGAGCTGTTTTTT
v_call: TRBV3-1
d_call: .
cdr3_length: 16
clone_size: many
j_call: TRBJ2-2

cdr3_aa: CASSGLANTGELFF
cdr3_nt: TGTGCCAGTTCGGGACTAGCGAACACCGGGGAGCTGTTTTTT
v_call: TRBV2
d_call: TRBD2
cdr3_length: 14
clone_size: many
j_call: TRBJ2-2

cdr3_aa: CASSPGTDREAFF
cdr3_nt: TGTGCCAGCAGCCCGGGGACGGATAGAGAAGCTTTCTTT
v_call: TRBV7-2
d_call: .
cdr3_length: 13
clone_size: few
j_call: TRBJ1-1

cdr3_aa: CASRASEGETQYF
cdr3_nt: TGTGCCAGCAGGGCGAGTGAGGGAGAGACCCAGTACTTC
v_call: TRBV2
d_call: .
cdr3_length: 13
clone_size: many
j_call: TRBJ2-5

cdr3_aa: CASGTGVYEQYF
cdr3_nt: TGCGCCAGCGGGACAGGGGTCTACGAGCAGTACTTC
v_call: TRBV5-1
d_call: TRBD1
cdr3_length: 12
clone_size: .
j_call: TRBJ2-7

cdr3_aa: CASSLQGPNYGYTF
cdr3_nt: TGTGCCAGCAGCTTACAGGGGCCCAACTATGGCTACACCTTC
v_call: TRBV7-8
d_call: .
cdr3_length: 14
clone_size: many
j_call: TRBJ1-2

cdr3_aa: CSARASVRQNIQYF
cdr3_nt: TGCAGTGCTAGAGCTAGTGTTAGGCAAAACATTCAGTACTTC
v_call: TRBV20-1
d_call: .
cdr3_length: 14
clone_size: many
j_call: TRBJ2-4

cdr3_aa: CASSFLSSGNTIYF
cdr3_nt: TGTGCCAGCAGCTTCCTGAGCTCTGGAAACACCATATATTTT
v_call: TRBV5-5
d_call: .
cdr3_length: 14
clone_size: many
j_call: TRBJ1-3

cdr3_aa: CASSEITGRGYTF
cdr3_nt: TGTGCCAGCAGTGAAATCACAGGGCGAGGCTACACCTTC
v_call: TRBV6-1
d_call: .
cdr3_length: 13
clone_size: many
j_call: TRBJ1-2

cdr3_aa: CSARDEGRVQNSPLHF
cdr3_nt: TGCAGTGCTAGAGATGAGGGAAGGGTCCAGAATTCACCCCTCCACTTT
v_call: TRBV20-1
d_call: .
cdr3_length: 16
clone_size: .
j_call: TRBJ1-6

cdr3_aa: CASGWGGLAKNIQYF
cdr3_nt: TGTGCCAGCGGGTGGGGAGGGCTGGCCAAAAACATTCAGTACTTC
v_call: TRBV12-3/TRBV12-4
d_call: TRBD2
cdr3_length: 15
clone_size: many
j_call: TRBJ2-4

cdr3_aa: CASSLGQAPTDTQYF
cdr3_nt: TGTGCCAGCAGCCTCGGACAGGCCCCCACAGATACGCAGTATTTT
v_call: TRBV6-1
d_call: TRBD1
cdr3_length: 15
clone_size: many
j_call: TRBJ2-3

cdr3_aa: CASSELGPHTDSPLHF
cdr3_nt: TGTGCCAGCAGTGAATTGGGTCCCCATACGGATTCACCCCTCCACTTT
v_call: TRBV6-1
d_call: .
cdr3_length: 16
clone_size: many
j_call: TRBJ1-6

cdr3_aa: CASSLSSGPYEQYF
cdr3_nt: TGTGCCAGCAGCTTATCCAGCGGGCCCTACGAGCAGTACTTC
v_call: TRBV7-3
d_call: .
cdr3_length: 14
clone_size: many
j_call: TRBJ2-7